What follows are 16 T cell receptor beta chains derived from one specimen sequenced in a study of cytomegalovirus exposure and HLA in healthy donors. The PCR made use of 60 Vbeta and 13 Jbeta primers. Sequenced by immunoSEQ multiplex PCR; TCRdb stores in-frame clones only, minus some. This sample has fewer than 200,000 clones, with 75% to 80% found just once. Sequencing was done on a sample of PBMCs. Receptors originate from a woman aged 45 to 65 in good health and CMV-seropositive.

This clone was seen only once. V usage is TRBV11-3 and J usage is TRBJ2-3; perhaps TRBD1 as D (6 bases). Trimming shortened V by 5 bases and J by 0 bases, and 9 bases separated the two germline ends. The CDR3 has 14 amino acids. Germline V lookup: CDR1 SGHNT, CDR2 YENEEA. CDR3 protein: CASSRTVSTDTQYF. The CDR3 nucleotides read TGTGCCAGCAGCCGGACAGTAAGCACAGATACGCAGTATTTT.

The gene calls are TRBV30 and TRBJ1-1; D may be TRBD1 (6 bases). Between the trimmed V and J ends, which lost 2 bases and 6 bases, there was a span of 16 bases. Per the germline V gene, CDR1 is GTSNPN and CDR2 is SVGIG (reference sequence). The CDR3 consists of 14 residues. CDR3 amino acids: CAWSPPPRGAEAFF. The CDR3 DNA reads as TGTGCCTGGAGTCCACCACCCAGGGGTGCTGAAGCTTTCTTT.

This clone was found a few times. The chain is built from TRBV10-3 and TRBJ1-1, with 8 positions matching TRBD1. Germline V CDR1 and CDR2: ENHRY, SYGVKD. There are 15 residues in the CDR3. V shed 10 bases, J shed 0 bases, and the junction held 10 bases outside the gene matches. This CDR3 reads CATNSGQGLNTEAFF. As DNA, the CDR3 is TGTGCCACGAACTCCGGACAGGGTTTGAACACTGAAGCTTTCTTT.

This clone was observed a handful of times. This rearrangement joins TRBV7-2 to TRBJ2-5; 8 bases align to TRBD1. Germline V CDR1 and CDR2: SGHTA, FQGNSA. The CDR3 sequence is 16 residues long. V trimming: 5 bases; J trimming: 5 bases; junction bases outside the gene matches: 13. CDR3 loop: CASSLGTGNLVETQYF. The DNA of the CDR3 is TGTGCCAGCAGCCTCGGGACAGGAAACCTGGTGGAGACCCAGTACTTC.

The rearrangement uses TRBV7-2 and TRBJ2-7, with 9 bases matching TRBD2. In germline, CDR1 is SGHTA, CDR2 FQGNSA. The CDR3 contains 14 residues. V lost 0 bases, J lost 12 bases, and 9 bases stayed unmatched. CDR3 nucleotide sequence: TGTGCCAGCAGCTTAGCTCAGACTAGCGGTCCGCGGTACTTC. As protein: CASSLAQTSGPRYF.

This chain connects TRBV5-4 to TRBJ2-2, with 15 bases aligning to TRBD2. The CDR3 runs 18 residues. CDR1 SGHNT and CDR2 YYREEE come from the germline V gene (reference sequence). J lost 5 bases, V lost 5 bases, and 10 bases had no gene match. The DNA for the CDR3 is TGTGCCAGCAGGGAGGGGGGACTAGCGGGAGGCGGAACCGGGGAGCTGTTTTTT. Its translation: CASREGGLAGGGTGELFF.

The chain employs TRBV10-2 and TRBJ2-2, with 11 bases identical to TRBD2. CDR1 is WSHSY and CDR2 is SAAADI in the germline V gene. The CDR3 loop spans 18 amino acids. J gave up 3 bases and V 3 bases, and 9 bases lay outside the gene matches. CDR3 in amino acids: CASSDPSGRFGDTGELFF. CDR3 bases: TGCGCCAGCAGTGACCCTAGCGGGAGGTTCGGTGACACCGGGGAGCTGTTTTTT.

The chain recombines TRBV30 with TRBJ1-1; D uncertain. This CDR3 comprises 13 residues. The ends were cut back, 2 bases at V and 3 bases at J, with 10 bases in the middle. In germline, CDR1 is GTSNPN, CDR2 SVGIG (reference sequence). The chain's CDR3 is CAWSRGLDTEAFF. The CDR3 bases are TGTGCCTGGAGTCGGGGTCTCGACACTGAAGCTTTCTTT.

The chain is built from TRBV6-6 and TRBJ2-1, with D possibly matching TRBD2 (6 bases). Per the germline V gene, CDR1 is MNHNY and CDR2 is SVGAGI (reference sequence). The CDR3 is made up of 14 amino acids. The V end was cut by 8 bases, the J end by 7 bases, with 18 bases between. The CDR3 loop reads CASRDGEGRNEQFF. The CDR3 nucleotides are TGTGCCAGCCGTGACGGAGAGGGGAGGAATGAGCAGTTCTTC.

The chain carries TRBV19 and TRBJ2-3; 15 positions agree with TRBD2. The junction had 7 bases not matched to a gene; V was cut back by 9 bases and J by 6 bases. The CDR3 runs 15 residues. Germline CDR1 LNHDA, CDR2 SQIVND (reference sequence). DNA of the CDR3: TGTGCCAGCAGGACTAGCGGGGGGGCCAGGGATACGCAGTATTTT. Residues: CASRTSGGARDTQYF.

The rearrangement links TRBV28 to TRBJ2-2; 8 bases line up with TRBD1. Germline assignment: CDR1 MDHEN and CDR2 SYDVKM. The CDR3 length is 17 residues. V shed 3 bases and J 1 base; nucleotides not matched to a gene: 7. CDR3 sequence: CASSFYPGGRNTGELFF. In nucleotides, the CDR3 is TGTGCCAGCAGTTTCTATCCAGGGGGCCGGAACACCGGGGAGCTGTTTTTT.

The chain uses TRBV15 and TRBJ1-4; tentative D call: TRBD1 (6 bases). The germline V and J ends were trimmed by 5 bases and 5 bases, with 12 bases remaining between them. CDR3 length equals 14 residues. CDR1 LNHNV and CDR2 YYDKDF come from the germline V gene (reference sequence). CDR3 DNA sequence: TGTGCCACCAGCGAGGGGGGGGCGAATGAAAAACTGTTTTTT. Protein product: CATSEGGANEKLFF.

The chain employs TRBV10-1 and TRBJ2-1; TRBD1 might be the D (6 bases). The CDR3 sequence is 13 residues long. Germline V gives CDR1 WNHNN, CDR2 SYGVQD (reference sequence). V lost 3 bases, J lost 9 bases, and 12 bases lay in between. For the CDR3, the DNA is TGCGCCAGCAGTGACCCCGGACAGTTTGAGCAGTTCTTC. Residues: CASSDPGQFEQFF.

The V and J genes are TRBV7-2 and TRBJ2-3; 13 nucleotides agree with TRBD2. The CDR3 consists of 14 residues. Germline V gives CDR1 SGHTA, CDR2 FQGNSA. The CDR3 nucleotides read TGTGCGACGCTCCCGGGACTAGCGGGGGATACGCAGTATTTT. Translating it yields CATLPGLAGDTQYF.

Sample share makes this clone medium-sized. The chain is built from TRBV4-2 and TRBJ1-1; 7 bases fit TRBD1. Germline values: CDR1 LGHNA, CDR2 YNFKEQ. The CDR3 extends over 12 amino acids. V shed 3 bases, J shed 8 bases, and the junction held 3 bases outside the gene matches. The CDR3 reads CASSHQTGEAFF. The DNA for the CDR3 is TGTGCCAGCAGCCACCAGACAGGGGAAGCTTTCTTT.

DNA for the CDR3: TGTGCCACCAGCATGCAGGGATACGAGCAGTACTTC. Encoded protein: CATSMQGYEQYF. The chain links TRBV15 to TRBJ2-7; D is perhaps TRBD1 (5 bases). The ends were cut back, 4 bases at V and 4 bases at J, with 8 bases in the middle. The V gene's germline CDR1 is LNHNV and CDR2 YYDKDF (reference sequence). CDR3 length equals 12 residues.